This is a list of T cell receptor beta chains from one sample in a study of chemoradiotherapy in HPV16-positive cancers. Produced via immunoSEQ multiplex PCR; TCRdb's table is partial and in-frame only. The data hold roughly 21,000 clones, with about 89% observed a single time. The input for sequencing was blood, taken from a patient who underwent chemoradiotherapy. The source is a human donor with HPV-associated anogenital cancer. Each CDR3 is given with its conserved first and last residue. Fields, in order: D gene, clone size, V gene, J gene, CDR3 protein, CDR3 DNA. The D gene is left open where the match is weak. Clone size is given for some rows only: seen once, a few or many times, or a class if the clone is expanded.

D: TRBD2; size: once; V: TRBV4-2; J: TRBJ2-7; CDR3: CASTVTSGSGEQYF; DNA: TGTGCCAGCACCGTGACTAGCGGGAGTGGCGAGCAGTACTTC
D: .; size: .; V: TRBV13; J: TRBJ2-7; CDR3: CASSFGPALIEQYF; DNA: TGTGCCAGCAGCTTTGGTCCAGCGCTCATCGAGCAGTACTTC
D: .; size: few; V: TRBV11-2; J: TRBJ1-1; CDR3: CASSQELDREAFF; DNA: TGTGCCAGCAGCCAAGAGTTGGACAGAGAAGCTTTCTTT
D: .; size: .; V: TRBV2; J: TRBJ2-5; CDR3: CASSGGRSETQYF; DNA: TGTGCCAGCAGTGGAGGACGATCGGAGACCCAGTACTTC
D: .; size: .; V: TRBV6-6; J: TRBJ1-6; CDR3: CASIGGAYNSPLHF; DNA: TGTGCCAGCATTGGTGGGGCTTATAATTCACCCCTCCACTTT
D: .; size: .; V: TRBV29-1; J: TRBJ1-2; CDR3: CSVEGTPYGYGYTF; DNA: TGCAGCGTTGAAGGGACACCCTATGGCTATGGCTACACCTTC
D: TRBD1; size: .; V: TRBV15; J: TRBJ1-1; CDR3: CATTSDRGEHTEAFF; DNA: TGTGCCACCACCTCGGACAGGGGGGAGCACACTGAAGCTTTCTTT
D: TRBD2; size: .; V: TRBV6-6; J: TRBJ2-2; CDR3: CASSYLAGGTGELFF; DNA: TGTGCCAGCAGTTACTTAGCGGGAGGGACCGGGGAGCTGTTTTTT
D: TRBD1; size: .; V: TRBV4-1; J: TRBJ1-1; CDR3: CASSQVQGAGTEAFF; DNA: TGCGCCAGCAGCCAGGTACAGGGGGCAGGCACTGAAGCTTTCTTT
D: .; size: .; V: TRBV9; J: TRBJ1-4; CDR3: CASSVVGTTNEKLFF; DNA: TGTGCCAGCAGCGTAGTGGGTACCACTAATGAAAAACTGTTTTTT
D: .; size: .; V: TRBV19; J: TRBJ1-4; CDR3: CASRETGAEKLFF; DNA: TGTGCCAGTAGGGAGACGGGGGCGGAAAAACTGTTTTTT
D: .; size: .; V: TRBV18; J: TRBJ2-1; CDR3: CASSPPSGSLYNEQFF; DNA: TGTGCCAGCTCACCACCGTCGGGAAGCCTTTACAATGAGCAGTTCTTC
D: .; size: .; V: TRBV5-4; J: TRBJ2-5; CDR3: CASSLETHQETQYF; DNA: TGTGCCAGCAGCTTGGAGACCCACCAAGAGACCCAGTACTTC
D: .; size: .; V: TRBV28; J: TRBJ2-3; CDR3: CASPPIGGKVSDTQYF; DNA: TGTGCCAGTCCCCCGATTGGCGGGAAGGTCTCAGATACGCAGTATTTT
D: TRBD2; size: .; V: TRBV7-2; J: TRBJ2-3; CDR3: CASSLNGAGGPTDTQYF; DNA: TGTGCCAGCAGCTTAAATGGGGCGGGAGGACCCACAGATACGCAGTATTTT
D: TRBD2; size: .; V: TRBV5-1; J: TRBJ2-5; CDR3: CASIPATGGQETQYF; DNA: TGCGCCAGCATCCCTGCCACGGGGGGCCAAGAGACCCAGTACTTC
D: TRBD2; size: .; V: TRBV7-6; J: TRBJ2-5; CDR3: CASSWELAGATRETQYF; DNA: TGTGCCAGCAGCTGGGAACTAGCGGGGGCCACCAGAGAGACCCAGTACTTC
D: TRBD1; size: once; V: TRBV7-2; J: TRBJ2-2; CDR3: CASSLGQGAPTGELFF; DNA: TGTGCCAGCAGCTTAGGACAGGGCGCCCCCACCGGGGAGCTGTTTTTT
D: .; size: .; V: TRBV5-4; J: TRBJ1-5; CDR3: CASSLAGGHQPQHF; DNA: TGTGCCAGCAGCTTGGCAGGAGGCCATCAGCCCCAGCATTTT
D: TRBD1; size: .; V: TRBV6-6; J: TRBJ2-7; CDR3: CASSSGGAGEQYF; DNA: TGTGCCAGCAGCTCAGGGGGCGCGGGCGAGCAGTACTTC
D: .; size: .; V: TRBV5-1; J: TRBJ2-3; CDR3: CASSLAVGLSTDTQYF; DNA: TGCGCCAGCAGCTTGGCCGTCGGTCTTTCCACAGATACGCAGTATTTT
D: .; size: .; V: TRBV6-1; J: TRBJ2-7; CDR3: CASSEAGRGAPIIDYEQYF; DNA: TGTGCCAGCAGTGAAGCAGGCAGGGGGGCTCCTATCATTGACTACGAGCAGTACTTC
D: .; size: .; V: TRBV19; J: TRBJ2-4; CDR3: CASSIGPQGAKNIQYF; DNA: TGTGCCAGTAGTATAGGGCCCCAGGGGGCCAAAAACATTCAGTACTTC
D: TRBD1; size: .; V: TRBV5-8; J: TRBJ2-7; CDR3: CASSPEKPGQGYEQYF; DNA: TGTGCCAGCAGCCCAGAGAAACCGGGACAGGGCTACGAGCAGTACTTC
D: .; size: .; V: TRBV6-5; J: TRBJ2-3; CDR3: CASSWGTSQYF; DNA: TGTGCCAGCAGTTGGGGGACTTCGCAGTATTTT
D: .; size: .; V: TRBV7-9; J: TRBJ1-1; CDR3: CASSLEKGGALRTEAFF; DNA: TGTGCCAGCAGCTTAGAAAAGGGGGGGGCGCTCCGCACTGAAGCTTTCTTT
D: TRBD2; size: once; V: TRBV11-2; J: TRBJ2-7; CDR3: CASSLAEMAGGGEQYF; DNA: TGTGCCAGCAGCTTAGCCGAAATGGCGGGAGGAGGGGAGCAGTACTTC
D: TRBD1; size: .; V: TRBV5-4; J: TRBJ1-2; CDR3: CASSTGQGARYGYTF; DNA: TGTGCCAGCAGCACGGGACAGGGGGCTCGATATGGCTACACCTTC
D: TRBD2; size: .; V: TRBV11-3; J: TRBJ2-1; CDR3: CASSPPGLAGGGEQFF; DNA: TGTGCCAGCAGCCCTCCCGGGCTAGCGGGAGGGGGTGAGCAGTTCTTC
D: TRBD1; size: .; V: TRBV6-1; J: TRBJ1-3; CDR3: CASSALGQGMGNTIYF; DNA: TGTGCCAGCAGTGCCTTGGGACAGGGGATGGGAAACACCATATATTTT
D: .; size: .; V: TRBV2; J: TRBJ2-2; CDR3: CASSSEGGSNTGELFF; DNA: TGTGCCAGCAGTTCTGAGGGGGGATCGAACACCGGGGAGCTGTTTTTT
D: TRBD2; size: .; V: TRBV7-6; J: TRBJ2-1; CDR3: CASSLGAGRDEQFF; DNA: TGTGCCAGCAGCTTAGGAGCAGGGAGGGATGAGCAGTTCTTC
D: TRBD1; size: .; V: TRBV18; J: TRBJ2-7; CDR3: CASSPGTGKLGEQYF; DNA: TGTGCCAGCTCACCCGGGACAGGCAAATTGGGCGAGCAGTACTTC
D: .; size: .; V: TRBV7-2; J: TRBJ2-5; CDR3: CASSPASVPGQETQYF; DNA: TGTGCCAGCAGCCCCGCATCGGTTCCAGGACAAGAGACCCAGTACTTC
D: .; size: .; V: TRBV10-3; J: TRBJ1-2; CDR3: CAISESSTPGPGYTF; DNA: TGTGCCATCAGTGAGTCGTCGACCCCGGGGCCTGGCTACACCTTC
D: .; size: .; V: TRBV11-2; J: TRBJ1-1; CDR3: CASSLDRVEGVGAEAFF; DNA: TGTGCCAGCAGCTTAGATCGGGTGGAAGGGGTCGGGGCTGAAGCTTTCTTT
D: .; size: .; V: TRBV5-6; J: TRBJ1-4; CDR3: CASSLAGVKVCEKLFF; DNA: TGTGCCAGCAGTTTGGCTGGGGTGAAGGTATGTGAAAAACTGTTTTTT
D: TRBD2; size: .; V: TRBV19; J: TRBJ2-1; CDR3: CASSLAGLAGGEQFF; DNA: TGTGCCAGTTCCCTGGCAGGACTAGCGGGAGGTGAGCAGTTCTTC
D: TRBD1; size: .; V: TRBV18; J: TRBJ1-5; CDR3: CASQGTGGENQPQHF; DNA: TGTGCCAGCCAAGGGACAGGCGGGGAGAACCAGCCCCAGCATTTT
D: .; size: .; V: TRBV11-2; J: TRBJ2-3; CDR3: CASSLSFGGTDTQYF; DNA: TGTGCCAGCAGCTTATCTTTTGGCGGCACAGATACGCAGTATTTT
D: TRBD2; size: .; V: TRBV5-4; J: TRBJ2-5; CDR3: CASSLDAGDPLQYF; DNA: TGTGCCAGCAGCTTGGATGCGGGGGACCCCCTGCAGTACTTC
D: TRBD2; size: .; V: TRBV7-9; J: TRBJ2-1; CDR3: CASSPRTSGNYNEQFF; DNA: TGTGCCAGCAGCCCGAGGACTAGCGGGAACTACAATGAGCAGTTCTTC
D: .; size: .; V: TRBV5-1; J: TRBJ1-4; CDR3: CASSLQGLREKLFF; DNA: TGCGCCAGCAGCTTGCAGGGGTTGCGTGAAAAACTGTTTTTT
D: .; size: .; V: TRBV6-5; J: TRBJ1-2; CDR3: CASSYEGSYGYTF; DNA: TGTGCCAGCAGTTACGAGGGGAGCTATGGCTACACCTTC
D: .; size: .; V: TRBV6-5; J: TRBJ2-1; CDR3: CASRKSVGEQFF; DNA: TGTGCCAGCAGGAAGAGCGTCGGTGAGCAGTTCTTC
D: .; size: .; V: TRBV18; J: TRBJ1-4; CDR3: CASSPSKPGRYEKLFF; DNA: TGTGCCAGCTCACCAAGTAAGCCAGGGCGATATGAAAAACTGTTTTTT
D: .; size: few; V: TRBV29-1; J: TRBJ1-5; CDR3: CSVEVALGQPQHF; DNA: TGCAGCGTTGAAGTAGCCCTGGGACAGCCCCAGCATTTT
D: .; size: .; V: TRBV5-8; J: TRBJ2-7; CDR3: CAGGRHSYEQYF; DNA: TGTGCTGGCGGGCGACACTCCTACGAGCAGTACTTC
D: .; size: .; V: TRBV7-2; J: TRBJ1-6; CDR3: CASSLNPAGNSPLHF; DNA: TGTGCCAGCAGCTTAAACCCGGCGGGTAATTCACCCCTCCACTTT
D: .; size: once; V: TRBV4-3; J: TRBJ1-2; CDR3: CASSPHSTGGYTF; DNA: TGCGCCAGCAGCCCACACTCGACGGGAGGCTACACCTTC
D: TRBD1; size: .; V: TRBV5-5; J: TRBJ2-7; CDR3: CASSLVAGTAVSSYEQYF; DNA: TGTGCCAGCAGCTTGGTCGCTGGGACAGCGGTTAGCTCCTACGAGCAGTACTTC
D: .; size: .; V: TRBV7-8; J: TRBJ1-2; CDR3: CASSLGGTGNGYTF; DNA: TGTGCCAGCAGCTTAGGGGGGACGGGGAATGGCTACACCTTC
D: .; size: once; V: TRBV28; J: TRBJ1-2; CDR3: CASSLLSYGYTF; DNA: TGTGCCAGCAGTTTATTATCCTATGGCTACACCTTC
D: .; size: .; V: TRBV19; J: TRBJ2-3; CDR3: CASSNSQGSTDTQYF; DNA: TGTGCCAGTAGTAACTCCCAAGGTAGCACAGATACGCAGTATTTT
D: .; size: .; V: TRBV2; J: TRBJ2-5; CDR3: CASSRIKVQETQYF; DNA: TGTGCCAGCAGTCGTATCAAGGTACAAGAGACCCAGTACTTC
D: .; size: .; V: TRBV5-6; J: TRBJ2-4; CDR3: CASSLAGALGKNIQYF; DNA: TGTGCCAGCAGCTTGGCGGGGGCCTTAGGCAAAAACATTCAGTACTTC
D: TRBD2; size: .; V: TRBV18; J: TRBJ2-1; CDR3: CASSIGTNDNEQFF; DNA: TGTGCCAGCTCAATTGGGACTAATGACAATGAGCAGTTCTTC
D: .; size: .; V: TRBV7-2; J: TRBJ2-7; CDR3: CASSSRSTYEQYF; DNA: TGTGCCAGCAGCTCGCGTTCGACCTACGAGCAGTACTTC
D: .; size: .; V: TRBV20-1; J: TRBJ1-2; CDR3: CSAFEYGYTF; DNA: TGCAGTGCTTTTGAGTATGGCTACACCTTC